The 19 T cell receptor beta chains below come from one sample, sequenced in a study of cytotoxic CD8 clonotypes in ibrutinib-treated CLL. Method: immunoSEQ multiplex PCR; TCRdb's copy keeps in-frame clones and lacks some. The repertoire holds a few hundred thousand clones, with 67% as singletons. The source was PBMCs, collected after 36 months of ibrutinib treatment. The receptor source for this set is a human donor with chronic lymphocytic leukemia.

The chain is built from TRBV9 and TRBJ2-1; 7 nucleotides line up with TRBD1. There are 13 residues in the CDR3. The V gene's germline CDR1 is SGDLS and CDR2 YYNGEE. J was trimmed by 5 bases and V by 3 bases; bases with no gene match: 2. The CDR3 protein is CASSAGQNNEQFF. The CDR3 coding sequence is TGTGCCAGCAGCGCGGGACAGAACAATGAGCAGTTCTTC.

V usage is TRBV18 and J usage is TRBJ2-3; D gene uncertain. This CDR3 has 17 amino acids. CDR1 is KGHSH, CDR2 LQKENI, per germline. Trimming cost V 2 bases and J 0 bases, with 15 bases left between them. The CDR3 is CASSPTRSPASTDTQYF. The CDR3 DNA is TGTGCCAGCTCACCAACTCGATCACCCGCTAGCACAGATACGCAGTATTTT.

This rearrangement joins TRBV5-4 to TRBJ2-5; unclear D gene. V was trimmed by 2 bases and J by 14 bases, leaving 16 bases between them. The CDR3 covers 12 residues. Per germline, CDR1 SGHNT and CDR2 YYREEE (reference sequence). This CDR3 reads CASSFLGLEPYF. CDR3 DNA sequence: TGTGCCAGCAGCTTCCTGGGGTTAGAGCCCTACTTC.

The chain recombines TRBV29-1 with TRBJ1-1; 8 positions match TRBD1. This CDR3 contains 13 residues. The germline CDR1 and CDR2 sequences are SQVTM and ANQGSEA. V dropped 7 bases and J dropped 3; count of bases not matched to a gene: 7. The CDR3 DNA reads TGCAGCGGTGACAGGGGAATATACACTGAAGCTTTCTTT. This sequence encodes CSGDRGIYTEAFF.

The gene calls are TRBV6-5 and TRBJ1-2, with a weak D call TRBD1 (6 bases). The CDR3 has 15 residues. Germline-derived CDR1 and CDR2 are MNHEY and SVGAGI. V shed 0 bases and J shed 7 bases, with 15 bases lying between them. This CDR3 reads CASSYSMAGVGGYTF. Here the CDR3 DNA reads TGTGCCAGCAGTTACTCGATGGCAGGGGTTGGTGGCTACACCTTC.

V gene TRBV5-4 combines with J gene TRBJ1-2; 9 bases align to TRBD1. This CDR3 is 18 amino acids long. Trimming at V came to 4 bases and at J to 8 bases, leaving 21 bases not matched to a gene. Germline V lookup: CDR1 SGHNT, CDR2 YYREEE (reference sequence). This chain's CDR3 is CASSPGTGLRGMLAGYTF. The CDR3 DNA reads TGTGCCAGCAGCCCCGGGACAGGGTTAAGGGGGATGTTGGCCGGCTACACCTTC.

This sequence joins TRBV6-5 and TRBJ2-3; TRBD1 aligns across 9 bases. Germline V gene lookup returns CDR1 MNHEY and CDR2 SVGAGI. CDR3 length equals 15 residues. The trim removed 2 bases at V and 3 bases at J, leaving 3 bases unmatched. The CDR3 nucleotides read TGTGCCAGCAGTTACAGGGGACAGGGAACAGATACGCAGTATTTT. It specifies CASSYRGQGTDTQYF.

The rearrangement links TRBV4-1 to TRBJ1-1; D not certain. The germline gives CDR1 MGHRA, CDR2 YSYEKL. The germline V and J ends were trimmed by 4 bases and 0 bases, with 12 bases remaining between them. This CDR3 spans 15 amino acids. The CDR3 nucleotides are TGCGCCAGCAGCCGTGGCTCAGTACTGAACACTGAAGCTTTCTTT. This gives the protein CASSRGSVLNTEAFF.

This rearrangement joins TRBV5-6 to TRBJ2-7; the match to TRBD1 covers 7 bases. The germline gives CDR1 SGHDT, CDR2 YYEEEE. This CDR3 has 15 amino acids. V lost 0 bases and J lost 6; bases outside the gene matches: 9. This chain's CDR3 is CASSLVSGRGSEQYF. CDR3 coding DNA: TGTGCCAGCAGCTTGGTTTCGGGCAGGGGGAGCGAGCAGTACTTC.

This clone was seen only a few times. This chain connects TRBV7-9 to TRBJ2-2, with 9 bases matching TRBD1. This CDR3 is built from 16 residues. V shed 7 bases, J shed 4 bases, and the junction held 10 bases outside the gene matches. CDR1 and CDR2 from the germline V gene are SEHNR and FQNEAQ (reference sequence). Written as DNA, the CDR3 is TGTGCCAGCACCCGGCAGGGACAGGGATTCACCGGGGAGCTGTTTTTT. Translating it yields CASTRQGQGFTGELFF.

This clone has only one observation. This CDR3 is also generated by other DNA sequences in the sample. The rearrangement joins TRBV9 to TRBJ1-4; tentatively, D is TRBD1 (5 bases). Per the germline V gene, CDR1 is SGDLS and CDR2 is YYNGEE. The CDR3 has 16 amino acids. V was pared by 4 bases and J by 8 bases, with 21 bases between. The CDR3 DNA sequence: TGTGCCAGCAGCCATCCGACAGATCCGAACGGGGAAAAACTGTTTTTT. Encoded protein: CASSHPTDPNGEKLFF.

This clone appeared a single time. The gene calls are TRBV4-1 and TRBJ1-1; 11 bases align to TRBD1. This CDR3 has 15 residues. V lost 4 bases to trimming and J lost 5 bases; unmatched junction nucleotides: 6. Per germline, CDR1 MGHRA and CDR2 YSYEKL. The CDR3 DNA follows: TGCGCCAGCAGCCCCCCGGACAGGGGGCTTACTGAAGCTTTCTTT. Translating it yields CASSPPDRGLTEAFF.

There are a few counts of this clone. V and J are TRBV4-1 and TRBJ2-7, with TRBD1 as a possible D gene (6 bases). The CDR3 totals 14 residues. From germline, CDR1 is MGHRA and CDR2 YSYEKL. Trimming removed 2 bases at V and 2 bases at J, with 10 bases between. The CDR3 here is CASSQRGTPYEQYF. The CDR3 bases are TGCGCCAGCAGCCAAAGGGGGACCCCCTACGAGCAGTACTTC.

This clone appeared once. This chain connects TRBV27 to TRBJ2-3; 11 bases are shared with TRBD2. Germline CDR1 MNHEY, CDR2 SMNVEV (reference sequence). Trimming removed 2 bases from V and 4 bases from J; junction bases left unmatched: 5. The CDR3 consists of 16 residues. As DNA, the CDR3 is TGTGCCAGCAGTTTAATCGGACTAGCGGGTGCAGATACGCAGTATTTT. Translated: CASSLIGLAGADTQYF.

The rearrangement uses TRBV27 and TRBJ1-2; 7 nucleotides match TRBD1. Germline values: CDR1 MNHEY, CDR2 SMNVEV (reference sequence). This CDR3 is built from 13 residues. After removal of 3 bases from V and 6 bases from J, the junction contained 4 bases not matched to a gene. The CDR3 loop is CASSFRGSDGYTF. For the CDR3, the DNA is TGTGCCAGCAGTTTCAGGGGGTCGGATGGCTACACCTTC.

This clone occurred a few times. The CDR3 here is CASSPSWGGGRTQYF. In DNA form, the CDR3 reads TGCGCCAGCTCTCCTTCGTGGGGGGGCGGGAGGACCCAGTACTTC. The chain is built from TRBV23-1 and TRBJ2-5; weak D call: TRBD2 (7 bases). TRBV23-1 is designated an ORF whose function remains uncertain. V shed 8 bases and J shed 7 bases, with 23 bases lying between them. This CDR3 region has 15 residues.

CDR3 amino acids: CASGGAEAFF. CDR3 DNA sequence: TGTGCCAGCGGGGGGGCCGAAGCTTTCTTT. The rearrangement links TRBV9 to TRBJ1-1; D possibly corresponds to TRBD1 (6 bases). This CDR3 contains 10 residues. Germline values: CDR1 SGDLS, CDR2 YYNGEE. V dropped 7 bases and J dropped 8 bases, with 9 bases sitting between them.

The V gene is TRBV5-6, the J gene TRBJ1-2; weak D call: TRBD1 (6 bases). This CDR3 comprises 14 residues. Germline V gives CDR1 SGHDT, CDR2 YYEEEE. Deletions cut 1 base from V and 4 bases from J, with 11 bases between. The CDR3 loop is CASSLRGATYGYTF. The CDR3 DNA sequence: TGTGCCAGCAGCTTGCGGGGGGCTACCTATGGCTACACCTTC.

On this clone itself: Germline is not matched at one junction end, which may reflect a read error. The chain combines TRBV4-1 with TRBJ1-1; a weak D match, TRBD1 (5 bases). Per germline, CDR1 MGHRA and CDR2 YSYEKL. CDR3 length: 13 amino acids. CDR3: CAGQRGKNTEAFF. Written as DNA, the CDR3 is TGTGCCGGACAACGAGGCAAGAACACTGAAGCTTTCTTT.